Below, 29 T cell receptor beta chains from the same sample are listed, as sequenced in a study of cytomegalovirus exposure and HLA in healthy donors. Use of 60 Vbeta and 13 Jbeta primers characterized the PCR. Assay: immunoSEQ multiplex PCR; the TCRdb copy retains only in-frame clones and omits some. The data contain some 110,000 clones, around 66% of them singletons. The material sequenced was PBMCs. These receptors were collected from a man between 18 and 29 years old in good health and CMV-seronegative.

This clone was picked up a small number of times. The rearrangement links TRBV4-3 to TRBJ1-1; 9 bases fit TRBD1. The trim removed 4 bases at V and 8 bases at J, leaving 5 bases unmatched. From germline, CDR1 is LGHNA and CDR2 YSLEER. The length of the CDR3 is 13 residues. CDR3 amino acids: CASSRQGGREAFF. CDR3 DNA sequence: TGCGCCAGCAGCCGACAGGGGGGGAGAGAAGCTTTCTTT.

V is TRBV23-1 and J is TRBJ2-2, with 11 nucleotides matching TRBD2. TRBV23-1 belongs to the ORF category, with a function that is uncertain. The CDR3 covers 15 residues. The V and J ends lost 6 bases and 7 bases, in that order; junction bases with no gene match: 7. The CDR3 sequence is CASRPKGTSGGELFF. CDR3 nucleotides: TGCGCCAGCAGACCGAAAGGGACTAGCGGCGGGGAGCTGTTTTTT.

The chain joins TRBV6-4 to TRBJ1-2; D gene unclear. Per the germline V gene, CDR1 is MRHNA and CDR2 is SNTAGT. The CDR3 is 12 residues long. V was shortened by 2 bases and J by 5 bases, with 6 bases between the two germline ends. The CDR3 loop reads CASSDGRYGYTF. The CDR3, as DNA: TGTGCCAGCAGTGACGGCCGATATGGCTACACCTTC.

J is TRBJ2-5 and V is TRBV28, with D maybe TRBD2 (5 bases). V gave up 8 bases and J gave up 2 bases, with 6 bases separating them. Germline V gives CDR1 MDHEN, CDR2 SYDVKM. There are 11 residues in the CDR3. CDR3 sequence reads: CASREQETQYF. CDR3 DNA sequence: TGTGCCAGCCGGGAACAAGAGACCCAGTACTTC.

The chain carries TRBV6-1 and TRBJ2-1, with D tentatively TRBD1 (6 bases). The CDR3 runs 15 residues. V lost 2 bases and J 6 bases, leaving 14 bases between the germline ends. Germline CDR1 reads MNHNS; CDR2 reads SASEGT. The DNA for the CDR3 is TGTGCCAGCAGTGAAACAGGGTCCACTGGCAATGAGCAGTTCTTC. Protein sequence: CASSETGSTGNEQFF.

This chain joins TRBV20-1 and TRBJ2-5; no firm D call. Germline V gene data show CDR1 as DFQATT and CDR2 as SNEGSKA (reference sequence). V dropped 2 bases and J dropped 3 bases, with 4 bases sitting between them. This CDR3 is built from 11 residues. The CDR3: CSARREETQYF. CDR3 in DNA: TGCAGTGCTAGACGCGAAGAGACCCAGTACTTC.

This rearrangement joins TRBV2 to TRBJ1-6; 9 bases map to TRBD1. J lost 11 bases, V lost 7 bases, and 9 bases had no gene match. The V gene's germline CDR1 is SNHLY and CDR2 FYNNEI. CDR3 length equals 14 residues. CDR3 amino acids: CASITGTGLPPLHF. CDR3 nucleotides: TGTGCCAGCATAACCGGGACAGGGCTACCACCCCTCCACTTT. Looking up the rest from reference TRBV2 and TRBJ1-6 gives the full variable domain: EPEVTQTPSHQVTQMGQEVILRCVPISNHLYFYWYRQILGQKVEFLVSFYNNEISEKSEIFDDQFSVERPDGSNFTLKIRSTKLEDSAMYFCASITGTGLPPLHFGNGTRLTVT.

The chain links TRBV9 to TRBJ1-2; possibly TRBD1 for D (5 bases). Trimming removed 0 bases at V and 4 bases at J, with 10 bases between. Germline V gene lookup returns CDR1 SGDLS and CDR2 YYNGEE. The CDR3 is made up of 14 amino acids. In DNA form, the CDR3 reads TGTGCCAGCAGCGTAGATCAGGGTTTCTATGGCTACACCTTC. It encodes CASSVDQGFYGYTF.

The rearrangement joins TRBV11-2 to TRBJ2-2; the D is unclear. Trimming cost V 1 base and J 5 bases, with 5 bases left between them. Germline values: CDR1 SGHAT, CDR2 FQNNGV. The CDR3 spans 13 residues. Here the CDR3 reads CASSLVRTGELFF. CDR3 coding DNA: TGTGCCAGCAGCTTAGTCAGGACCGGGGAGCTGTTTTTT.

The rearrangement uses TRBV28 and TRBJ1-6; 9 bases map to TRBD1. Per the germline V gene, CDR1 is MDHEN and CDR2 is SYDVKM. This CDR3 comprises 16 residues. Germline trimming cut 5 bases from V and 4 bases from J; bases unmatched to any gene: 6. The CDR3 DNA sequence: TGTGCCAGCAGTAAGGACAGGGGCTCGTATAATTCACCCCTCCACTTT. This translates into CASSKDRGSYNSPLHF.

The table lists this clone with a count of one. J is TRBJ1-2 and V is TRBV28; the D is unclear. The CDR3 contains 16 residues. The V end lost 2 bases, the J end lost 0 bases, and 13 bases lay between the germline ends. Germline V gene sequence: CDR1 MDHEN, CDR2 SYDVKM. The CDR3 DNA is TGTGCCAGCAGTTTAATCATACAGCCCACTAACTATGGCTACACCTTC. It is translated as CASSLIIQPTNYGYTF.

This clone has more than one count but fewer than ten. In DNA, the CDR3 is TGTGCCAGCAGCGGAACCGGGACTAGAGTCTACGAGCAGTACTTC. It encodes CASSGTGTRVYEQYF. The genes are TRBV5-6 and TRBJ2-7; 8 bases are shared with TRBD2. The CDR3 runs to 15 residues. CDR1 is SGHDT and CDR2 is YYEEEE in the germline V gene. The trim removed 4 bases at V and 3 bases at J, leaving 9 bases unmatched.

V usage is TRBV6-5 and J usage is TRBJ2-7, with 10 bases aligning to TRBD1. V was pared by 5 bases and J by 12 bases, with 16 bases of the junction left unmatched. The CDR3 covers 15 residues. Germline lookup yields CDR1 MNHEY and CDR2 SVGAGI. The CDR3: CASSTSLPGQGNLYF. The DNA for the CDR3 is TGTGCCAGCAGTACCTCTCTTCCGGGACAGGGGAACCTGTACTTC.

V gene TRBV30 combines with J gene TRBJ1-1; TRBD1 matches at 7 bases. The V gene's germline CDR1 is GTSNPN and CDR2 SVGIG (reference sequence). The CDR3 runs 16 residues. Trimming cost V 0 bases and J 7 bases; bases outside gene matches: 14. Written as DNA, the CDR3 is TGTGCCTGGAGTGTAAACGTCGTGAGACAGGGTGGTGAAGCTTTCTTT. Protein product: CAWSVNVVRQGGEAFF.

The rearrangement joins TRBV27 to TRBJ2-1, with 12 nucleotides matching TRBD2. This CDR3 has 15 residues. Germline lookup yields CDR1 MNHEY and CDR2 SMNVEV (reference sequence). The V and J ends lost 3 bases and 11 bases, in that order; junction bases with no gene match: 8. CDR3 protein: CASSFRTSGNSKQFF. CDR3 in DNA: TGTGCCAGCAGTTTTCGGACTAGCGGGAATTCAAAGCAGTTCTTC.

The rearrangement uses TRBV18 and TRBJ1-3; maybe TRBD1 (6 bases). This CDR3 has 14 amino acids. The germline V gene has CDR1 KGHSH and CDR2 LQKENI. The germline V and J ends were trimmed by 8 bases and 2 bases, with 13 bases remaining between them. CDR3 DNA: TGTGCCAGCGTACAGGGCAACACTGGAAACACCATATATTTT. The encoded protein is CASVQGNTGNTIYF. Full variable domain (missing parts from reference TRBV18 and TRBJ1-3): NAGVMQNPRHLVRRRGQEARLRCSPMKGHSHVYWYRQLPEEGLKFMVYLQKENIIDESGMPKERFSAEFPKEGPSILRIQQVVRGDSAAYFCASVQGNTGNTIYFGEGSWLTVV.

This chain joins TRBV5-6 and TRBJ2-1; D possibly corresponds to TRBD2 (6 bases). Germline assignment: CDR1 SGHDT and CDR2 YYEEEE. This CDR3 region has 13 residues. Deletions cut 0 bases from V and 8 bases from J, with 9 bases between. CDR3 coding DNA: TGTGCCAGCAGCTTGGCGGGAGCGGATGAGCAGTTCTTC. As protein: CASSLAGADEQFF.

This clone appeared a few times. The chain is built from TRBV6-5 and TRBJ2-7; 7 bases align to TRBD1. CDR3 size: 14 residues. Germline CDR1 is MNHEY and CDR2 is SVGAGI. V lost 2 bases, J lost 3 bases, and 4 bases stayed unmatched. As DNA, the CDR3 is TGTGCCAGCAGTTACGGGACAGCTTACTACGAGCAGTACTTC. It is translated as CASSYGTAYYEQYF.

J is TRBJ2-2 and V is TRBV11-3; D gene ambiguous. Germline loops: CDR1 SGHNT, CDR2 YENEEA. V gave up 1 base and J gave up 0 bases, with 9 bases separating them. The CDR3 has 16 amino acids. CDR3: CASSLGEFANTGELFF. CDR3 DNA: TGTGCCAGCAGCTTAGGCGAGTTCGCGAACACCGGGGAGCTGTTTTTT.

The CDR3, as DNA: TGCAGCGCCGTCACCCTAGCGGGAGCCTACAATGAGCAGTTCTTC. This gives the protein CSAVTLAGAYNEQFF. The J gene is TRBJ2-1, the V gene TRBV29-1, with 10 bases aligning to TRBD2. V shed 7 bases and J 2 bases; nucleotides not matched to a gene: 8. The CDR3 has 15 amino acids. The germline V gene has CDR1 SQVTM and CDR2 ANQGSEA.

As DNA, the CDR3 is TGCGCCAGCAGCTTGGTTGAGAACAATGAGCAGTTCTTC. This sequence encodes CASSLVENNEQFF. The chain carries TRBV5-1 and TRBJ2-1; D gene uncertain. The CDR3 length is 13 residues. V gave up 0 bases and J gave up 5 bases, with 6 bases separating them. CDR1 is SGHRS, CDR2 YFSETQ, per germline.

The V gene is TRBV11-3, the J gene TRBJ1-5; D perhaps matches TRBD1 (6 bases). V was clipped by 1 base and J by 3 bases, with 13 bases between them. Germline CDR1 and CDR2: SGHNT and YENEEA. CDR3 length equals 16 residues. The CDR3: CASSLGNRELNQPQHF. DNA for the CDR3: TGTGCCAGCAGCTTAGGGAACAGGGAGCTCAATCAGCCCCAGCATTTT. The whole variable domain, filled in from reference TRBV11-3 and TRBJ1-5, reads EAGVVQSPRYKIIEKKQPVAFWCNPISGHNTLYWYLQNLGQGPELLIRYENEEAVDDSQLPKDRFSAERLKGVDSTLKIQPAELGDSAVYLCASSLGNRELNQPQHFGDGTRLSIL.

This clone has only a few counts. This chain links TRBV15 with TRBJ2-2; 7 nucleotides match TRBD2. V shed 2 bases and J 1 base; nucleotides not matched to a gene: 1. Germline loops: CDR1 LNHNV, CDR2 YYDKDF (reference sequence). This CDR3 contains 15 residues. As DNA, the CDR3 is TGTGCCACCAGCAGACCTAGCGGGAACACCGGGGAGCTGTTTTTT. Encoded protein: CATSRPSGNTGELFF.

CDR3 region: CSVEPGGGRFGTQYF. The CDR3 coding sequence is TGCAGCGTTGAACCCGGGGGCGGGAGGTTTGGGACCCAGTACTTC. The chain combines TRBV29-1 with TRBJ2-5, with 8 bases aligning to TRBD2. The CDR3 consists of 15 residues. Germline V gene lookup returns CDR1 SQVTM and CDR2 ANQGSEA. Germline trimming cut 2 bases from V and 7 bases from J; bases unmatched to any gene: 12.

V usage is TRBV13 and J usage is TRBJ2-1; TRBD1 is a possible D gene (6 bases). The germline V gene has CDR1 PRHDT and CDR2 FYEKMQ (reference sequence). The CDR3 loop spans 15 amino acids. V was pared by 5 bases and J by 0 bases, with 11 bases between. DNA of the CDR3: TGTGCCAGCAGCGGCAGGGGCCCCTCCTACAATGAGCAGTTCTTC. As protein: CASSGRGPSYNEQFF.

The V gene is TRBV12-5, the J gene TRBJ2-7; 7 nucleotides match TRBD2. The V and J ends lost 6 bases and 2 bases, in that order; junction bases with no gene match: 4. CDR3 size: 13 residues. Looked up from germline, CDR1 is LGHNT and CDR2 is FRNRAP. The CDR3 here is CASGGTKTYEQYF. CDR3 in DNA: TGTGCTAGTGGGGGGACTAAGACCTACGAGCAGTACTTC.

The CDR3 spells CASSQDKPVGQLNTEAFF. CDR3 bases: TGCGCCAGCAGCCAAGATAAACCAGTGGGACAGCTGAACACTGAAGCTTTCTTT. The chain has TRBV4-1 and TRBJ1-1; TRBD1 agrees at 7 bases. CDR1 is MGHRA and CDR2 is YSYEKL in the germline V gene. The CDR3 has 18 amino acids. With V trimmed by 0 bases and J by 0 bases, 10 bases remained unmatched.

The chain carries TRBV6-5 and TRBJ2-7, with no clear D. The germline V gene encodes CDR1 MNHEY and CDR2 SVGAGI. The CDR3 is 14 residues long. V dropped 4 bases and J dropped 1 base, with 11 bases sitting between them. The CDR3 here is CASSSLTGSYEQYF. In nucleotides, the CDR3 is TGTGCCAGCAGTTCCTTGACTGGTTCCTACGAGCAGTACTTC.

The rearrangement links TRBV19 to TRBJ1-5; 7 bases agree with TRBD1. The CDR3 length is 13 residues. After removal of 6 bases from V and 7 bases from J, the junction contained 6 bases not matched to a gene. CDR1 is LNHDA, CDR2 SQIVND, per germline (reference sequence). CDR3 amino acids: CASRTGWEQPQHF. CDR3 bases: TGTGCCAGTAGGACAGGGTGGGAACAGCCCCAGCATTTT.